The clone carrying this T cell receptor beta chain has just a few counts. Alongside a J-beta primer mix, a sample-barcoded 5' primer served in a second PCR lasting about 6 to 11 cycles. One entry per CDR3 protein results from TCRdb running MiXCR on the 5' RACE reads. The sample lists almost 550,000 distinct CDR3 sequences; around 24% were seen once. The sample belongs to a study of blood T cells in healthy people across ages. In germline, CDR1 is SEHNR, CDR2 FQNEAQ (reference sequence). V gave up 1 base and J gave up 1 base; unmatched junction bases: 5. This CDR3 is built from 19 residues. These data were also reused for a study on T cells of mothers and their children.

The sample taken for sequencing was blood. This chain links TRBV7-9 with TRBJ2-1; 15 nucleotides line up with TRBD2. This clonotype was sampled from a boy aged 5-17 years in good health. CDR3 in DNA: TGTGCCAGCAGCTTAGGTCCAGGGACTAGCGGGAGGTCCTACAATGAGCAGTTCTTC. Translation: CASSLGPGTSGRSYNEQFF.